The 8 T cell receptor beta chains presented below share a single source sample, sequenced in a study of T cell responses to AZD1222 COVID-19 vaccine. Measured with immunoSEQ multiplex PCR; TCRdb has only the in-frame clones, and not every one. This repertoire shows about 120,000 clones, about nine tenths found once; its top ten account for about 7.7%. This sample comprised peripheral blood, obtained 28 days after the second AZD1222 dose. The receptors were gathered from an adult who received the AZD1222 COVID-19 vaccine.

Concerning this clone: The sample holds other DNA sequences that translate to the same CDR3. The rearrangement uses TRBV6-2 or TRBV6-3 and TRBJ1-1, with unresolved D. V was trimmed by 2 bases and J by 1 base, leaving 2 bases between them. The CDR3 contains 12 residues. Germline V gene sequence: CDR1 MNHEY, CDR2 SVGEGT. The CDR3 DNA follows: TGTGCCAGCAGTTACAGGAACACTGAAGCTTTCTTT. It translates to CASSYRNTEAFF.

The CDR3, as DNA: TGTGCCAGCAGCCGACAGGCTTCCTTAGCTCACGAGCAGTACTTC. Protein product: CASSRQASLAHEQYF. This sequence joins TRBV14 and TRBJ2-7, with D possibly matching TRBD1 (6 bases). Trimming removed 4 bases from V and 5 bases from J, with 18 bases in between. The germline CDR1 and CDR2 sequences are SGHDN and FVKESK. The CDR3 contains 15 residues.

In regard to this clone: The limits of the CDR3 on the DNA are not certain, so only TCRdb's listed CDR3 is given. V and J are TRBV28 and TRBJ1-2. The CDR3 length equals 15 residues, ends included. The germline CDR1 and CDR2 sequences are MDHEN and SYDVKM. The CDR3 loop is CASSSSSKANYGYTF.

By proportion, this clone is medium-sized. CDR3 nucleotides: TGTGCCAGCAGTGACAGGAACACCGGGGAGCTGTTTTTT. Encoded protein: CASSDRNTGELFF. This rearrangement joins TRBV6-4 to TRBJ2-2; D remains ambiguous. CDR3 length: 13 amino acids. Germline CDR1 and CDR2: MRHNA and SNTAGT. The V and J ends lost 2 bases and 1 base respectively, with 2 bases between them.

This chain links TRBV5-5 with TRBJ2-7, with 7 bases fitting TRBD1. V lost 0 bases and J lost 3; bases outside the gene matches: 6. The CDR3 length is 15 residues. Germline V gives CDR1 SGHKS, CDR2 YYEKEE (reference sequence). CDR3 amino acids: CASSLGDSLVYEQYF. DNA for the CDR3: TGTGCCAGCAGCTTGGGGGACAGCCTAGTCTACGAGCAGTACTTC.

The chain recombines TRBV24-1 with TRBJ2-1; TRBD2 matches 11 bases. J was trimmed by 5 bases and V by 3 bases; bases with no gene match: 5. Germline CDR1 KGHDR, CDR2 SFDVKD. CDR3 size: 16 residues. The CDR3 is CATSDLTSGSDNEQFF. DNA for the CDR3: TGTGCCACCAGTGATCTAACTAGCGGGAGCGACAATGAGCAGTTCTTC.

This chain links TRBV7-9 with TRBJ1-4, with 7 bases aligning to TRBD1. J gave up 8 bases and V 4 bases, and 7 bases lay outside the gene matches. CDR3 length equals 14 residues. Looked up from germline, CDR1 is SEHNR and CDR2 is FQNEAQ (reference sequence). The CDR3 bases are TGTGCCAGCAGCTCGACAGGGCTTTGGGAAAAACTGTTTTTT. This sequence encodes CASSSTGLWEKLFF. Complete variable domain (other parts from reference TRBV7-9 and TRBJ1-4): DTGVSQNPRHKITKRGQNVTFRCDPISEHNRLYWYRQTLGQGPEFLTYFQNEAQLEKSRLLSDRFSAERPKGSFSTLEIQRTEQGDSAMYLCASSSTGLWEKLFFGSGTQLSVL.

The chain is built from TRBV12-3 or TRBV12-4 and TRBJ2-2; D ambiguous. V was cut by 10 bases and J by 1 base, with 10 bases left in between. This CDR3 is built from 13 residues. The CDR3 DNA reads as TGTGCCACCTCGCGGATGAACACCGGGGAGCTGTTTTTT. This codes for CATSRMNTGELFF.